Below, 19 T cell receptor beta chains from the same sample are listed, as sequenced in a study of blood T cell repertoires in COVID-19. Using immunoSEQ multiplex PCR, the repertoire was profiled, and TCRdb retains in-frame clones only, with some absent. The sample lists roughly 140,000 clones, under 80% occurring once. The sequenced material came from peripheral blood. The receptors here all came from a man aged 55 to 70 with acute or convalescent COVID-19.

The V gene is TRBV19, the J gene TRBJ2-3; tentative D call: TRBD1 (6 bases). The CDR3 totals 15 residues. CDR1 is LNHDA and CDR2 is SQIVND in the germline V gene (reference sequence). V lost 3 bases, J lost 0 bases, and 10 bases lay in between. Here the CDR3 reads CASSMGTLSTDTQYF. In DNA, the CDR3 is TGTGCCAGTAGTATGGGGACACTTAGCACAGATACGCAGTATTTT. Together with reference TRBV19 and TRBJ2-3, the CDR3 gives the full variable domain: DGGITQSPKYLFRKEGQNVTLSCEQNLNHDAMYWYRQDPGQGLRLIYYSQIVNDFQKGDIAEGYSVSREKKESFPLTVTSAQKNPTAFYLCASSMGTLSTDTQYFGPGTRLTVL.

The CDR3 nucleotides are TGTGCCAGCTCACCCGGGACAGTTTCAGGAAACACCATATATTTT. This encodes CASSPGTVSGNTIYF. The rearrangement joins TRBV18 to TRBJ1-3; TRBD1 agrees at 7 bases. V shed 3 bases and J 4 bases; nucleotides not matched to a gene: 6. Germline lookup yields CDR1 KGHSH and CDR2 LQKENI. There are 15 residues in the CDR3.

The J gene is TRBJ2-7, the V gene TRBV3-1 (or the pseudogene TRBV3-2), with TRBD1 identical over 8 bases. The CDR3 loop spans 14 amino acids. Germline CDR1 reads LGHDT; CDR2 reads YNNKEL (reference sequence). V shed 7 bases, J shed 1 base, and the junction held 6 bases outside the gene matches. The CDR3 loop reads CASTQGQASYEQYF. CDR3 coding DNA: TGTGCCAGCACCCAGGGACAGGCTTCCTACGAGCAGTACTTC.

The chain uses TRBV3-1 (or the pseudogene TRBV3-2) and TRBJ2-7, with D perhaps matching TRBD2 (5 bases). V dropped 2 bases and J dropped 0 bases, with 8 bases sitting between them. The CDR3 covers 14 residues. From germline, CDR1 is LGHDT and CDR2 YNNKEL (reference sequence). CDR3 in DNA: TGTGCCAGCAGCCAACAGCGGAGCTCCTACGAGCAGTACTTC. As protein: CASSQQRSSYEQYF.

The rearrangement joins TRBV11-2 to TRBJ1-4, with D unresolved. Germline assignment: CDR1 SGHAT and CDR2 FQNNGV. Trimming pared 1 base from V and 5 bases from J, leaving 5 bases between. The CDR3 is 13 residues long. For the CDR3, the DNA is TGTGCCAGCAGCTTAGGGAGAAATGAAAAACTGTTTTTT. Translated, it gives CASSLGRNEKLFF.

This CDR3 reads CASSFTAYLGGNYNEQFF. The CDR3 DNA is TGCGCCAGCAGCTTCACCGCCTACTTGGGGGGGAACTACAATGAGCAGTTCTTC. V usage is TRBV5-1 and J usage is TRBJ2-1; 7 bases fit TRBD2. CDR1 is SGHRS, CDR2 YFSETQ, per germline. V gave up 2 bases and J gave up 3 bases; unmatched junction bases: 14. The CDR3 is 18 amino acids. The full variable domain, in which reference TRBV5-1 and TRBJ2-1 provide the parts outside the CDR3, is KAGVTQTPRYLIKTRGQQVTLSCSPISGHRSVSWYQQTPGQGLQFLFEYFSETQRNKGNFPGRFSGRQFSNSRSEMNVSTLELGDSALYLCASSFTAYLGGNYNEQFFGPGTRLTVL.

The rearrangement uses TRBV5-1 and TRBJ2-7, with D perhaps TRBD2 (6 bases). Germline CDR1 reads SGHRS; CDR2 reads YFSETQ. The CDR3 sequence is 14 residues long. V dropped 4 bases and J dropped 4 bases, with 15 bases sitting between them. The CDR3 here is CASSNRDGGYEQYF. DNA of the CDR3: TGCGCCAGCAGCAATCGGGACGGGGGATACGAGCAGTACTTC. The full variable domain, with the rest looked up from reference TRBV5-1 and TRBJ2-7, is KAGVTQTPRYLIKTRGQQVTLSCSPISGHRSVSWYQQTPGQGLQFLFEYFSETQRNKGNFPGRFSGRQFSNSRSEMNVSTLELGDSALYLCASSNRDGGYEQYFGPGTRLTVT.

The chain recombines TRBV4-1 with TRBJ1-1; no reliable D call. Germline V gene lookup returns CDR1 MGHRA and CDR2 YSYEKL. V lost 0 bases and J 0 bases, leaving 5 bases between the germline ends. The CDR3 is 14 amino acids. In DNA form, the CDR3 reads TGCGCCAGCAGCCAAGAGACTGTGAACACTGAAGCTTTCTTT. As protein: CASSQETVNTEAFF.

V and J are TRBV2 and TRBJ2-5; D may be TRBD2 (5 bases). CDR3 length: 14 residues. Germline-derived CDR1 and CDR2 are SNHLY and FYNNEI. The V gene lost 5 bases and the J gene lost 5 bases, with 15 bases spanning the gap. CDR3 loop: CASSPVARRETQYF. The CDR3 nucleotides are TGTGCCAGCAGTCCGGTAGCGAGAAGGGAGACCCAGTACTTC.

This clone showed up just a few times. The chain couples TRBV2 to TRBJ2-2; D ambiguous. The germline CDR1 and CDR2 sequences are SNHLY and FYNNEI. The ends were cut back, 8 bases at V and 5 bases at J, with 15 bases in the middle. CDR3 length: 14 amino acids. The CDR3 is CASFPLPSTGELFF. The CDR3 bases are TGTGCCAGCTTTCCCCTCCCGAGTACCGGGGAGCTGTTTTTT. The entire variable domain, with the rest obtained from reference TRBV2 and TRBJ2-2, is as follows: EPEVTQTPSHQVTQMGQEVILRCVPISNHLYFYWYRQILGQKVEFLVSFYNNEISEKSEIFDDQFSVERPDGSNFTLKIRSTKLEDSAMYFCASFPLPSTGELFFGEGSRLTVL.

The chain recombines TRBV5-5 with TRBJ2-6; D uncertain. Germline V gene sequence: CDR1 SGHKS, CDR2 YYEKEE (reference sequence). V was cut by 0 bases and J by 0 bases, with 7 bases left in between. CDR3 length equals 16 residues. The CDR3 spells CASSLVRNSGANVLTF. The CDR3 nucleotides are TGTGCCAGCAGCTTGGTGAGGAACTCTGGGGCCAACGTCCTGACTTTC.

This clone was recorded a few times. CDR3 nucleotides: TGTGCCAGCAGTTTACGTCCGACTAGCGGGAAGAACACCGGGGAGCTGTTTTTT. Protein sequence: CASSLRPTSGKNTGELFF. V and J are TRBV27 and TRBJ2-2; 11 positions match TRBD2. The CDR3 consists of 18 residues. CDR1 and CDR2 from the germline V gene are MNHEY and SMNVEV (reference sequence). Trimming removed 2 bases from V and 1 base from J; junction bases left unmatched: 6.

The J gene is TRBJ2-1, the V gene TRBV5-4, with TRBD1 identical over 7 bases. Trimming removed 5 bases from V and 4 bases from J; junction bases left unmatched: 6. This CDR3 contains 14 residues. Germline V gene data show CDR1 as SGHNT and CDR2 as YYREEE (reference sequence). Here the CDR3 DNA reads TGTGCCAGCAGTTCCGGGACAGATTACAATGAGCAGTTCTTC. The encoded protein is CASSSGTDYNEQFF.

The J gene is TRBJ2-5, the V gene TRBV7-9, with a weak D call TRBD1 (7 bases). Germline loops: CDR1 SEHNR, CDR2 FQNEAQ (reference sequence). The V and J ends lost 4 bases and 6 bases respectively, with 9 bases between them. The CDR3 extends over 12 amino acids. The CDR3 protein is CASSSGGQTQYF. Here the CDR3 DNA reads TGTGCCAGCAGCTCAGGGGGGCAGACCCAGTACTTC.

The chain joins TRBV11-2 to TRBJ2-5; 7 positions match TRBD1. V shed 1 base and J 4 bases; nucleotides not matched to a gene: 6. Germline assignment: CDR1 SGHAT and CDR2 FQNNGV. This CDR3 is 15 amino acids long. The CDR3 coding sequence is TGTGCCAGCAGCTTAGGACAGGGATTAGCAGAGACCCAGTACTTC. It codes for CASSLGQGLAETQYF. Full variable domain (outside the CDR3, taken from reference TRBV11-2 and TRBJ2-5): EAGVAQSPRYKIIEKRQSVAFWCNPISGHATLYWYQQILGQGPKLLIQFQNNGVVDDSQLPKDRFSAERLKGVDSTLKIQPAKLEDSAVYLCASSLGQGLAETQYFGPGTRLLVL.

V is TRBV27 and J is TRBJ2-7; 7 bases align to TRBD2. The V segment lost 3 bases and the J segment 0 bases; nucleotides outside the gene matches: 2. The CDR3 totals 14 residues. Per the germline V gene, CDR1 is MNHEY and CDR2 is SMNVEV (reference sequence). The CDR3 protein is CASSFQRGSYEQYF. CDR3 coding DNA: TGTGCCAGCAGTTTCCAGCGGGGCTCCTACGAGCAGTACTTC.

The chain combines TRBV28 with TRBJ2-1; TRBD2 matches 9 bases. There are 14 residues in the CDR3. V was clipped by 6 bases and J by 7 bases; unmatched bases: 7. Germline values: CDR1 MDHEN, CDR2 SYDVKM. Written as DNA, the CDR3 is TGTGCCAGCAGGCGTAGCGGGAGTAATAATGAGCAGTTCTTC. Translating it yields CASRRSGSNNEQFF.

CDR3 residues: CASSPRQGYNSPLHF. The CDR3 region has the DNA TGTGCCAGCAGTCCAAGACAGGGCTATAATTCACCCCTCCACTTT. The V gene is TRBV2, the J gene TRBJ1-6; 7 bases map to TRBD1. The junction had 4 bases not matched to a gene; V was cut back by 5 bases and J by 3 bases. The CDR3 runs to 15 residues. Germline V lookup: CDR1 SNHLY, CDR2 FYNNEI. The full variable domain, completed using reference TRBV2 and TRBJ1-6, is EPEVTQTPSHQVTQMGQEVILRCVPISNHLYFYWYRQILGQKVEFLVSFYNNEISEKSEIFDDQFSVERPDGSNFTLKIRSTKLEDSAMYFCASSPRQGYNSPLHFGNGTRLTVT.

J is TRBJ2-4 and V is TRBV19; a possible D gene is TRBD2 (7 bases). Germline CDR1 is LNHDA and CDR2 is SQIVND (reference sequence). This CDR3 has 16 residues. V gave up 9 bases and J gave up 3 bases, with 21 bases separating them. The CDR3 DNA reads TGTGCCAGCCGCTCTTCGGGGGGCGCAGGCAAAAACATTCAGTACTTC. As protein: CASRSSGGAGKNIQYF.